This TCR beta chain comes out of a study of shared clonotypes between healthy human individuals (dated by TCRdb to the early 2020s). About the study as a whole: A couple of women and a few men aged 18 to 49 years were included in the cohort. To estimate repertoire size and how much clonotype sharing occurs between individuals, the study deeply sequenced the blood TCR repertoires of roughly 5 healthy adults. Libraries were prepared and TCR repertoires were sequenced by different laboratories using diverse techniques, in order to increase sequencing depth and limit assay-specific biases. Each donor's leukapheresis produced roughly between roughly 0.85 and 10 billion PBMCs.

Points on this clone: No cognate antigen has been identified for it. No much larger clonotype is one base removed from it; base qualities were not supplied.

The donors were healthy, HIV-negative adults who had no recently reported acute infections or vaccinations. Only Caucasian adults living in Nashville, Tennessee, USA were represented among the donors. For unsorted samples, 90 million or so PBMCs were counted, and genomic DNA was extracted using the QIAamp DNA Blood Mini kit. After blood collection by leukapheresis, PBMCs were isolated using Ficoll-Histopaque density gradient centrifugation and then cryopreserved in the vapor phase of liquid nitrogen. Study-wide conclusions, independent of this receptor: Sampling was restricted to blood, and TCR repertoires in tissue are likely to differ from TCR repertoires in blood. Pairwise subsampling indicated that sequencing depth was expected to affect the degree of clonotype sharing among donors. The small number of donors limited the genetic and exposure-history diversity represented.

The CDR3 covers 15 residues, taking in both the cysteine and the phenylalanine. Only CDR3 DNA remains: 45 bases, in frame from the first base. V and J are truncated by 2 bases and 5 bases respectively, leaving an intervening sequence of 13 bases. Reading the germline V gene (reference sequence) gives CDR1 LNHDA and CDR2 SQIVND. TCR CDR3 regions were amplified from genomic DNA by multiplex PCR using the deep immunoSEQ assay. Extracted genomic DNA from each cell subset was distributed evenly across all wells of several immunoSEQ 96-well plates, and each plate was treated as a replicate. Each replicate PCR for unsorted PBMC received about 310 ng genomic DNA, equal to 25,000 to 30,000 T cell genomes. Genomic DNA from unsorted PBMC was sequenced over ten immunoSEQ deep assay plates. The purified libraries were quantified using a Qubit 3.0 fluorometer, sized with a Bioanalyzer 2100, and then quantified again using the KAPA Library Quantification kit. Each immunoSEQ 96-well plate was sequenced on its own single-read 150-cycle Illumina NextSeq 550 flow cell. In the paper's pipeline: The immunoSEQ output contained only junctional sequences without quality scores, so filtering could not match that applied to full-length reads. Sequences were annotated with PyIR, a Python wrapper for IgBLAST v1.9, and V/J genes and CDR3 were assigned using IMGT germline references. Reads were removed for weak V/J assignments (E-value above 1e-6), missing CDR3, stop codons, out-of-frame junctions, or ambiguous translated residues. A V3J clonotype was defined by an identical inferred V gene, J gene, and CDR3 amino acid sequence. The percentage overlap between two repertoires was calculated by dividing the number of shared unique clonotypes by the size of the smaller repertoire. Repertoire richness was assessed with RTK rarefaction, the Chao1 estimator, and Recon v2.1 estimates of unobserved clonotypes. As stored in TCRdb, this immuneACCESS dataset retains in-frame rearrangements with V and J assigned. A fraction of the clones does not appear; measured against another copy, unresolved V genes explain less than half of the discrepancy, and the remainder lacks a known reason. Clone size and V and J calls were adopted from that table, with D and trimming inferred from the DNA. The sample table lists 550,000 to 600,000 clones, 70% to 80% of them with a count of one. In total, the top ten clones hold 9.5% to 15% of the sample.

The chain is made from TRBV19 and TRBJ2-1; the D segment cannot be called with confidence. The clonotype originates from a middle-aged woman in good health. Some clones in this sample may be carry-over from other donors' samples. Sequencing used PBMCs. The CDR3 sequence is CASSISAAEHNEQFF. In nucleotides, the sequence is TGTGCCAGTAGTATATCCGCGGCAGAACACAATGAGCAGTTCTTC.